This TCR beta chain was sequenced in a study of cytotoxic CD8 clonotypes in ibrutinib-treated CLL (dated by TCRdb to the early 2020s). Study-level background: The cohort included about 15 treatment-naive and roughly 10 relapsed/refractory patients; 17 to 18 were IGHV unmutated. Partial responses were observed in approximately 24 patients and complete responses in 2; after a median follow-up of around 68 months, remission was maintained in 14 patients and progression was observed in roughly 12. Response samples were obtained after a median of around 11 months of treatment, with a range of about 6 to 36 months. On average, each sample had about 250,000 productive templates and roughly 95,000 productive rearrangements. Of the 85 to 95 participants in the trial, 20 to 30 had longitudinal samples available. Cryopreserved peripheral blood mononuclear cells were collected at three points: before therapy, at response, and at either sustained remission or disease progression. Broader findings and caveats from the paper: Sampling times were not matched between sustained-remission and progressing patients, and lymph node repertoires were not studied. Public clonotypes were rare and either shrank or stayed stable during treatment, and the rise in clonality at ibrutinib response reflected expansion of private clonotypes. Baseline clonality exceeded that of age-matched healthy donors and correlated strongly with circulating CD8+ T-cell counts. An increase in clonality was observed at ibrutinib response, with clonality remaining stable during sustained remission and falling back toward baseline at progression.

For TCR beta library preparation, about 2 micrograms of genomic DNA were extracted from the cryopreserved PBMCs. Longitudinal blood samples from CLL patients on ibrutinib monotherapy underwent high-throughput TCR beta sequencing. The patients took part in an open-label, single-center phase 2 trial of ibrutinib monotherapy. The CDR3, from cysteine to phenylalanine, totals 18 residues. CDR3 DNA is the only sequence kept; it has 54 bases, read in frame from the first base. Each clonotype received, on average, around 10x coverage in deep resolution sequencing performed on a MiSeq, where the target depth lay between 1 in 1 million and 1 in 200,000 T cells. TCR beta libraries were generated with the immunoSEQ hsTCRB Kit. Processing in the source paper ran as follows. ImmunoSEQ Data Assistant and ImmunoSEQ Analyzer were used for data analysis, and V, D and J genes were assigned according to IMGT definitions. Clonality, which ranges from 0 to 1, was calculated by subtracting the normalized Shannon entropy of productive rearrangement frequencies from one. Only overrepresented clonotypes making up at least 0.05% of the repertoire of each patient were included in the public clonotype analysis. Fewer than 15 repertoires from age-matched healthy donors, obtained from immuneACCESS, served as clonality controls. As stored in TCRdb, this immuneACCESS dataset retains in-frame rearrangements with V and J assigned. A fraction of the clones does not appear; measured against another copy, unresolved V genes explain less than half of the discrepancy, and the remainder lacks a known reason. The V and J calls and clone size come from that table; D and trimming were worked out from the DNA. This sample lists around 15,000 clones; around 63% were detected once. The ten top clones hold about 18% of the sample.

The sample holds a few counts of this clone. Its recognized antigen is unknown. No base quality values were provided; no much bigger clone lies one nucleotide off. The sample consisted of PBMCs, taken before ibrutinib treatment. The sequence was obtained from a human donor with chronic lymphocytic leukemia. The chain is made from TRBV21-1 and TRBJ2-7. TRBV21-1 is a listed pseudogene. The DNA reads as follows: TGTGCCAGCAGCTTTAGGGGAGCGACAGAGCCCCCTGCCTACGAGCAGTACTTC. This translates into CASSFRGATEPPAYEQYF.